The T cell receptor (beta chain) under discussion was sequenced for a study of T cell repertoires in cytomegalovirus infection. In its sample, this clonotype was seen many times. Its antigen remains unidentified. The ends were cut back, 5 bases at V and 0 bases at J, with 13 bases in the middle. There are 15 residues in the CDR3. Germline assignment: CDR1 SGHTA and CDR2 FQGNSA. From the reads, TCRdb called clonotypes with MiXCR, one entry per CDR3 protein. The repertoire holds 300,000 or so distinct CDR3 sequences, about 26% seen once, with approximately 15% in the top ten. Findings of the study overall: Cumulative frequency of public TCR beta families picked out carriers of CMV plus the relevant HLA. What dominated the ex vivo response were HLA-C-restricted CMV-specific TCR beta clonotypes.

V is TRBV7-2 and J is TRBJ1-2; D possibly corresponds to TRBD1 (5 bases). Sequencing was done on a sample of PBMCs. This receptor was taken from a human donor in good health (CMV status not recorded). Some clones in this sample may be carry-over from other donors' samples. DNA for the CDR3: TGTGCCAGCAGCCCACGACAGAATCCTAACTATGGCTACACCTTC. The encoded protein is CASSPRQNPNYGYTF.